The rows below give T cell receptor beta chains drawn from one sample of a study of Graves' ophthalmopathy and Graves' hyperthyroidism. Each CDR3 protein gets one entry after TCRdb re-called the multiplex PCR reads with MiXCR. The sample has hundreds of thousands of distinct CDR3 sequences, over 40% seen once; the top ten hold roughly 3.5%. The material sequenced was peripheral blood. The receptor source for this set is an adult man with Graves' ophthalmopathy. Each CDR3 is given with its conserved first and last residue. D genes are given only for firm matches. Size tells how often a clone was seen (once, few, many) or the class of an expanded clone, and some rows leave it out.

d_gene	j_gene	v_gene	abundance	CDR3aa	CDR3nt
NA	TRBJ1-6	TRBV7-2	many	CASSPQGLINSPLHF	TGTGCCAGCAGCCCACAGGGCCTTATTAATTCACCCCTCCACTTT
NA	TRBJ1-5	TRBV6-1	NA	CASPTVSNQPQHF	TGTGCCAGCCCGACAGTAAGCAATCAGCCCCAGCATTTT
TRBD1	TRBJ1-5	TRBV29-1	NA	CSVPDREGQPQHF	TGCAGCGTTCCGGACAGGGAAGGTCAGCCCCAGCATTTT
TRBD1	TRBJ2-3	TRBV10-3	NA	CASSERQGADTQYF	TGTGCCAGCAGTGAACGACAGGGGGCAGATACGCAGTATTTT
TRBD1	TRBJ2-5	TRBV25-1	NA	CASSSPGGQGSETQYF	TGTGCCAGCAGTTCTCCCGGGGGACAGGGGTCGGAGACCCAGTACTTC
TRBD2	TRBJ2-5	TRBV7-9	NA	CASTPGGWTYF	TGTGCCAGCACCCCCGGGGGGTGGACCTACTTC
TRBD1	TRBJ2-7	TRBV2	NA	CASLRDRAIEYEQYF	TGTGCCAGCCTCAGGGACAGGGCCATTGAGTACGAGCAGTACTTC
TRBD1	TRBJ2-7	TRBV20-1	many	CSAIGDRGTEQYF	TGCAGTGCTATCGGGGACAGGGGTACCGAGCAGTACTTC
NA	TRBJ1-2	TRBV12-3/TRBV12-4	few	CASSLEGSGTQGEGYTF	TGTGCCAGCAGTTTAGAGGGTTCCGGGACCCAAGGGGAAGGCTACACCTTC
TRBD1	TRBJ1-1	TRBV11-3	few	CASSPLTGSTEAFF	TGTGCCAGCAGCCCCTTGACAGGGAGCACTGAAGCTTTCTTT
NA	TRBJ2-2	TRBV9	NA	CASSVSGPATGELFF	TGTGCCAGCAGCGTATCGGGGCCCGCCACCGGGGAGCTGTTTTTT
TRBD1	TRBJ1-1	TRBV29-1	NA	CSVTLGQGPSTEAFF	TGCAGCGTCACTCTCGGACAGGGGCCGAGCACTGAAGCTTTCTTT
NA	TRBJ2-7	TRBV2	many	CASSELPGTGEQYF	TGTGCCAGCAGTGAACTTCCAGGGACGGGCGAGCAGTACTTC
NA	TRBJ2-5	TRBV6-5	NA	CASRRSRRAETQYF	TGTGCCAGCCGGCGCAGTAGGAGGGCAGAGACCCAGTACTTC
TRBD1	TRBJ1-2	TRBV6-5	NA	CASSYRQGPYGYTF	TGTGCCAGCAGTTATAGACAGGGACCCTATGGCTACACCTTC
NA	TRBJ2-7	TRBV2	NA	CASTRGTTDYEQYF	TGTGCCAGCACGAGGGGGACAACTGACTACGAGCAGTACTTC
NA	TRBJ2-7	TRBV10-2	NA	CASSRGEASYEQYF	TGTGCCAGCAGCAGGGGGGAGGCTTCCTACGAGCAGTACTTC
NA	TRBJ2-6	TRBV19	few	CASSIGGPGANVLTF	TGTGCCAGTAGTATAGGGGGGCCTGGGGCCAACGTCCTGACTTTC
NA	TRBJ2-5	TRBV4-3	many	CASSQDLSSGRETQYF	TGCGCCAGCAGCCAAGATCTGTCATCCGGCAGAGAGACCCAGTACTTC
NA	TRBJ1-5	TRBV6-1	few	CASRRTHEGQPQHF	TGTGCCAGCAGAAGGACCCATGAGGGGCAGCCCCAGCATTTT
NA	TRBJ2-7	TRBV10-3	few	CASSEGELARGTYEQYF	TGTGCCAGCAGTGAAGGTGAACTAGCCCGAGGGACCTACGAGCAGTACTTC
NA	TRBJ1-5	TRBV29-1	NA	CSVGGGAPNQPQHF	TGCAGCGTGGGAGGAGGAGCCCCCAATCAGCCCCAGCATTTT
NA	TRBJ2-6	TRBV5-8	many	CAGSSSGANVLTF	TGTGCCGGTAGTAGCTCTGGGGCCAACGTCCTGACTTTC
NA	TRBJ2-5	TRBV25-1	many	CASSAEVGVGGETQYF	TGTGCCAGCAGCGCCGAAGTGGGCGTTGGGGGTGAGACCCAGTACTTC
TRBD1	TRBJ1-2	TRBV25-1	few	CASSRDRGRNGYTF	TGTGCCAGCAGTCGGGACAGGGGGCGGAATGGCTACACCTTC
NA	TRBJ1-1	TRBV5-6	many	CASSLGGPQGAFF	TGTGCCAGCAGCTTGGGGGGCCCTCAGGGAGCTTTCTTT
NA	TRBJ1-5	TRBV3-1	few	CASSQGRLPNQPQHF	TGTGCCAGCAGCCAAGGGCGCCTGCCGAATCAGCCCCAGCATTTT
NA	TRBJ2-3	TRBV29-1	NA	CSVPRVTDTQYF	TGCAGCGTTCCCAGGGTCACAGATACGCAGTATTTT